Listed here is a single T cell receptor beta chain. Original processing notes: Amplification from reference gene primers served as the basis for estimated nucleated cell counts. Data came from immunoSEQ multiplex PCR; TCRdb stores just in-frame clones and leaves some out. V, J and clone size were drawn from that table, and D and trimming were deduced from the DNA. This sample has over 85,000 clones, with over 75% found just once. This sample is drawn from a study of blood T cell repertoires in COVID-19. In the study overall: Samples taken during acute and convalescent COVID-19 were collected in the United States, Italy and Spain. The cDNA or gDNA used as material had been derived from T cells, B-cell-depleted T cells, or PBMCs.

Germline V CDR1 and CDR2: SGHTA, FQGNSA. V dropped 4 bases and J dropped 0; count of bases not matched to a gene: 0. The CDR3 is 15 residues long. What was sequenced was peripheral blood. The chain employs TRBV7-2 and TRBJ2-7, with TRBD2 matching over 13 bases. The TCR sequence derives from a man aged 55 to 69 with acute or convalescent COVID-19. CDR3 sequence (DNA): TGTGCCAGCAGCTGGACTAGCGGGAGCTCCTACGAGCAGTACTTC. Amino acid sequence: CASSWTSGSSYEQYF.